The 17 T cell receptor beta chains in this list originate from one sample, sequenced in a study of T-cell reconstitution after alpha-beta-depleted transplantation in children listed by TCRdb under 2016. Explained via the paper, the treatment or condition label denotes: allogeneic hematopoietic cell transplantation with graft depleted of TCRalphabeta T cells and CD19 B cells. Library generation was performed with PCR. The data were produced on an Illumina HiSeq 2500. To normalize quantification of the TCRbeta repertoire, the TCR libraries were built with molecular barcoding that relied on unique molecular identifiers. The public reads were reanalyzed by TCRdb: fastp trimming at Q25, MiXCR alignment, in-frame beta chains only. Entries are consolidated by CDR3 protein sequence, retaining the most common genes and DNA. This sample holds fewer than 750,000 distinct CDR3 sequences; under 25% were observed only once. Of the sample, less than 15% is held by the ten largest clones.

Sequencing used PBMCs, mostly from graft donor cells, obtained 360 days after TCRalphabeta/CD19-depleted stem cell transplant. These receptors originate from a boy younger than two who had a stem cell transplant for acute myeloid leukemia, so the T cells may come from the graft donor.

CDR3 residues: CASSPHGGGIYEQYV. The CDR3 nucleotides are TGCGCCAGCAGCCCTCATGGCGGGGGGATATACGAGCAGTACGTC. This chain uses TRBV5-1 with TRBJ2-7, with TRBD2 matching over 8 bases. The germline V gene encodes CDR1 SGHRS and CDR2 YFSETQ. V lost 4 bases, J lost 4 bases, and 10 bases stayed unmatched. The CDR3 is 15 amino acids.

Many counts were recorded for this clonotype. The gene calls are TRBV20-1 and TRBJ2-1; D perhaps matches TRBD2 (7 bases). The germline V gene has CDR1 DFQATT and CDR2 SNEGSKA (reference sequence). CDR3 length equals 13 residues. Trimming stripped 3 bases from V and 4 bases from J, with 10 bases between. CDR3 in amino acids: CSARRGPYNEQFF. The CDR3 coding sequence is TGCAGTGCTAGGCGGGGGCCGTACAATGAGCAGTTCTTC.

This clonotype was counted between two and nine times. This rearrangement joins TRBV4-3 to TRBJ2-7; 9 bases are a match to TRBD1. The CDR3 contains 16 residues. V was clipped by 3 bases and J by 3 bases; unmatched bases: 9. CDR1 is LGHNA and CDR2 is YSLEER in the germline V gene. The CDR3 sequence: CASSHIQGAADYEQYF. CDR3 coding DNA: TGCGCCAGCAGCCACATACAGGGGGCCGCCGACTACGAGCAGTACTTC.

In its sample, this clonotype was seen once. The V gene is TRBV7-6, the J gene TRBJ2-1; 8 nucleotides align to TRBD1. Germline V gene sequence: CDR1 SGHVS, CDR2 FNYEAQ. This CDR3 contains 13 residues. V trimming: 1 base; J trimming: 13 bases; junction bases outside the gene matches: 6. The CDR3, as DNA: TGTGCCAGCAGCTTAGTACAGGGACAGGACCAGTTCTTC. Translated: CASSLVQGQDQFF.

The chain has TRBV7-2 and TRBJ2-7; 7 positions match TRBD2. This CDR3 is built from 16 residues. Looked up from germline, CDR1 is SGHTA and CDR2 is FQGNSA. After removal of 5 bases from V and 3 bases from J, the junction contained 13 bases not matched to a gene. DNA of the CDR3: TGTGCCAGCAGCCTCCCCTGGACTAGTGGAGACTACGAGCAGTACTTC. Translated: CASSLPWTSGDYEQYF.

The chain couples TRBV4-3 to TRBJ2-2; either TRBD1 or TRBD2 may fit D (7 bases each). Germline CDR1 and CDR2: LGHNA and YSLEER. The CDR3 sequence is 16 residues long. Trimming shortened V by 4 bases and J by 7 bases, and 19 bases separated the two germline ends. As DNA, the CDR3 is TGCGCCAGCAGCCTAGGGCAGGGGGGGATTGGCGGGGAGCTGTTTTTT. It is translated as CASSLGQGGIGGELFF.

The rearrangement uses TRBV4-1 and TRBJ1-4; 10 nucleotides align to TRBD1. Germline V gene data show CDR1 as MGHRA and CDR2 as YSYEKL. The V gene end was trimmed by 3 bases and the J gene end by 8 bases; junction bases not matched to a gene: 6. This CDR3 has 15 amino acids. Here the CDR3 reads CASSHGDRGGEKLFF. For the CDR3, the DNA is TGCGCCAGCAGCCACGGGGACAGGGGCGGCGAAAAACTGTTTTTT.

This clonotype occurred a few times. The CDR3 sequence: CSVEDGGGVGEAFF. CDR3 DNA: TGCAGCGTTGAAGATGGGGGGGGAGTAGGTGAAGCTTTCTTT. The chain couples TRBV29-1 to TRBJ1-1; possibly TRBD1 for D (5 bases). CDR1 is SQVTM, CDR2 ANQGSEA, per germline. This CDR3 has 14 amino acids. Trimming left V 0 bases short and J 7 bases short, with 15 bases between.

This clonotype was found many times. The chain is built from TRBV24-1 and TRBJ2-5; 10 nucleotides align to TRBD1. V trimming: 3 bases; J trimming: 5 bases; junction bases outside the gene matches: 8. Germline assignment: CDR1 KGHDR and CDR2 SFDVKD. The CDR3 totals 16 residues. The DNA of the CDR3 is TGTGCCACCAGTGATCCCCGGGACAGGGGCTTGGAGACCCAGTACTTC. Protein product: CATSDPRDRGLETQYF.

This clonotype was seen ten or more times. The CDR3 reads CASSPTSSDSYNEQFF. The CDR3, as DNA: TGCGCCAGCAGCCCAACCTCTAGCGACTCCTACAATGAGCAGTTCTTC. This sequence joins TRBV4-3 and TRBJ2-1, with a weak D call TRBD2 (6 bases). Trimming removed 4 bases from V and 0 bases from J, with 13 bases in between. The CDR3 contains 16 residues. Germline CDR1 and CDR2: LGHNA and YSLEER.

The gene calls are TRBV20-1 and TRBJ1-4, with a weak D call TRBD1 (5 bases). Germline loops: CDR1 DFQATT, CDR2 SNEGSKA (reference sequence). The CDR3 runs 13 residues. V was pared by 4 bases and J by 8 bases, with 14 bases between. The CDR3 coding sequence is TGCAGTGCTACTCTCTCAGGGAGGGAAAAACTGTTTTTT. Amino acids: CSATLSGREKLFF.

This chain links TRBV10-1 with TRBJ2-5; D is tentatively TRBD1 or TRBD2 (5 bases each). Germline V gene lookup returns CDR1 WNHNN and CDR2 SYGVQD (reference sequence). The germline V and J ends were trimmed by 0 bases and 5 bases, with 10 bases remaining between them. The CDR3 covers 14 residues. Here the CDR3 DNA reads TGCGCCAGCAGTGAGTCGACCAGGGACGAGACCCAGTACTTC. Its protein is CASSESTRDETQYF.

The rearrangement uses TRBV11-2 and TRBJ2-2; 9 positions match TRBD1. Per the germline V gene, CDR1 is SGHAT and CDR2 is FQNNGV. The CDR3 length is 17 residues. The trim removed 5 bases at V and 0 bases at J, leaving 7 bases unmatched. In DNA form, the CDR3 reads TGTGCCAGCAGCCCGAACAGGGGGCCCACGAACACCGGGGAGCTGTTTTTT. As protein: CASSPNRGPTNTGELFF.

This clonotype was detected many times. The J gene is TRBJ2-7, the V gene TRBV5-5; no definite D call. The CDR3 contains 14 residues. V gave up 4 bases and J gave up 0 bases, with 11 bases separating them. Per germline, CDR1 SGHKS and CDR2 YYEKEE (reference sequence). CDR3 nucleotides: TGTGCCAGCAGCCCACAAAGGGTCTCCTACGAGCAGTACGTC. The encoded protein is CASSPQRVSYEQYV.

The chain has TRBV19 and TRBJ1-2; possible D gene TRBD1, 5 bases. The V and J ends lost 4 bases and 4 bases respectively, with 7 bases between them. Germline V gene sequence: CDR1 LNHDA, CDR2 SQIVND (reference sequence). This CDR3 comprises 12 residues. The CDR3, as DNA: TGTGCCAGTAGTACAGGGACCTATGGCTACACCTTC. Protein product: CASSTGTYGYTF.

Many counts were recorded for this clonotype. The J gene is TRBJ2-1, the V gene TRBV20-1; tentatively, D is TRBD2 (7 bases). CDR1 and CDR2 (germline): DFQATT, SNEGSKA (reference sequence). CDR3 length: 13 amino acids. V was trimmed by 6 bases and J by 8 bases, leaving 17 bases between them. As DNA, the CDR3 is TGCAGTGCCGGGGGGTTGACAGGCGATGAGCAGTTCTTC. Translating gives CSAGGLTGDEQFF.

This clonotype was seen repeatedly, ten times or more. The V and J genes are TRBV4-3 and TRBJ2-1; 12 positions agree with TRBD2. The junction had 3 bases not matched to a gene; V was cut back by 2 bases and J by 4 bases. The germline gives CDR1 LGHNA, CDR2 YSLEER. This CDR3 spans 16 amino acids. The CDR3 loop is CASSQTSGGTYNEQFF. Here the CDR3 DNA reads TGCGCCAGCAGCCAAACTAGCGGGGGGACTTACAATGAGCAGTTCTTC.